Listed here are 29 T cell receptor beta chains from one sample, sequenced in a study of T cells in Graves' hyperthyroidism and ophthalmopathy (dated by TCRdb to 2018 to 2020). Library preparation used multiplex PCR. Reads for this sample came from an Illumina HiSeq 2000. TCR beta CDR3 regions were amplified from RNA transcripts. A first-round RT-PCR of the TCR CDR3 used the HTBI primer set with the Qiagen OneStep RT-PCR kit. Clones were called with MiXCR by TCRdb after fastp trimmed the public reads at Q25, and only in-frame beta chains were retained. Rows matching on CDR3 protein sequence are summarized as one entry with the most common DNA and genes. The sample contains about 380,000 distinct CDR3 sequences, roughly 15% of them found a single time. The leading ten clones occupy about 20% of the sample. The sequenced material came from blood. These receptors originate from a woman in her twenties or thirties with Graves' ophthalmopathy.

This clonotype was recorded many times. The gene calls are TRBV5-8 and TRBJ2-2; 10 positions agree with TRBD1. The V gene end was trimmed by 0 bases and the J gene end by 4 bases; junction bases not matched to a gene: 3. This CDR3 is built from 16 residues. Germline-derived CDR1 and CDR2 are SGHTS and YDEGEE. CDR3 nucleotide sequence: TGTGCCAGCAGCTTGGGGACAGGGGGTGGCACCGGGGAGCTGTTTTTT. This codes for CASSLGTGGGTGELFF.

This clonotype was counted ten times or more. The chain has TRBV12-5 and TRBJ2-2; D possibly uses TRBD1 or TRBD2 (7 bases each). CDR1 and CDR2 (germline): LGHNT, FRNRAP. Trimming pared 1 base from V and 2 bases from J, leaving 14 bases between. This CDR3 comprises 17 residues. The CDR3 protein is CASGLGGGTANTGELFF. The DNA for the CDR3 is TGTGCTAGTGGTTTGGGGGGGGGGACAGCTAACACCGGGGAGCTGTTTTTT.

The DNA for the CDR3 is TGCGCCAGCAGCCAAGTTTTCTCCGAAAAACTGTTTTTT. This sequence encodes CASSQVFSEKLFF. This chain joins TRBV4-1 and TRBJ1-4; D unresolved. The CDR3 sequence is 13 residues long. V was clipped by 1 base and J by 8 bases, with 8 bases between them. Germline loops: CDR1 MGHRA, CDR2 YSYEKL.

In its sample, this clonotype was seen many times. The chain has TRBV6-1 and TRBJ2-3, with TRBD2 matching 11 bases. The germline CDR1 and CDR2 sequences are MNHNS and SASEGT. The V segment lost 5 bases and the J segment 0 bases; nucleotides outside the gene matches: 7. The CDR3 spans 17 residues. In DNA, the CDR3 is TGTGCCAGCAGTCCCCAGGCTAGCGGGGGGAGCACAGATACGCAGTATTTT. Encoded protein: CASSPQASGGSTDTQYF.

This rearrangement joins TRBV6-9 to TRBJ1-2; TRBD1 matches 9 bases. CDR1 and CDR2 (germline): MNHGY, SVAAGI. This CDR3 has 16 residues. V was clipped by 3 bases and J by 7 bases; unmatched bases: 12. CDR3 region: CASSYTQGTGSRGYTF. The CDR3 region has the DNA TGTGCCAGCAGTTACACCCAAGGGACAGGGTCCCGTGGCTACACCTTC.

This clonotype was seen repeatedly, ten times or more. The gene calls are TRBV11-3 and TRBJ2-3, with 8 bases matching TRBD2. The CDR3 is made up of 15 amino acids. After removal of 3 bases from V and 8 bases from J, the junction contained 10 bases not matched to a gene. Germline CDR1 and CDR2: SGHNT and YENEEA. In nucleotides, the CDR3 is TGTGCCAGCAGCTTTCCGACGGGGGGGCCAGCTACGCAGTATTTT. This encodes CASSFPTGGPATQYF.

The chain employs TRBV12-3 or TRBV12-4 and TRBJ1-2; 11 nucleotides match TRBD1. CDR3 size: 14 residues. Unmatched junction bases numbered 6, after V lost 2 bases and J lost 10 bases. The CDR3 bases are TGTGCCAGCAGTTTATCGGACAGGGGGCATGTCTACACCTTC. Translation gives CASSLSDRGHVYTF.

In its sample, this clonotype was seen many times. V gene TRBV12-3 or TRBV12-4 combines with J gene TRBJ2-3; D call uncertain. Trimming stripped 3 bases from V and 6 bases from J, with 13 bases between. CDR3 length: 14 amino acids. CDR3 DNA sequence: TGTGCCAGCAGTTTTAGTGGGCGTACGGATACGCAGTATTTT. Amino acids: CASSFSGRTDTQYF.

In regard to this clonotype: Possible read error: a much larger clone is one base away. This chain links TRBV12-3 or TRBV12-4 with TRBJ2-3; a possible D gene is TRBD1 (6 bases). This CDR3 has 15 amino acids. The CDR3 bases are TGTACCATGAGGAAACAGGGAAAAAACACAGATACGCAGTATTTT. It specifies CTMRKQGKNTDTQYF.

This clonotype came up a few times. This chain connects TRBV20-1 to TRBJ1-3; possible D gene TRBD1, 5 bases. CDR3 size: 15 residues. V gave up 3 bases and J gave up 4 bases, with 16 bases separating them. From germline, CDR1 is DFQATT and CDR2 SNEGSKA (reference sequence). CDR3 sequence reads: CSASDRDAGGNTIYF. In nucleotides, the CDR3 is TGCAGTGCTAGTGATAGGGACGCAGGGGGAAACACCATATATTTT.

The V and J genes are TRBV29-1 and TRBJ2-7; a weak D match, TRBD2 (6 bases). Per germline, CDR1 SQVTM and CDR2 ANQGSEA. Trimming left V 4 bases short and J 2 bases short, with 12 bases between. The CDR3 has 13 amino acids. CDR3 nucleotide sequence: TGCAGCGTTGGGTTGGCGGGAACCTACGAGCAGTACTTC. This gives the protein CSVGLAGTYEQYF.

This clonotype was seen at least ten times. This chain joins TRBV12-3 or TRBV12-4 and TRBJ2-1, with TRBD2 matching over 7 bases. J gave up 8 bases and V 4 bases, and 5 bases lay outside the gene matches. The CDR3 loop spans 13 amino acids. As DNA, the CDR3 is TGTGCCAGCAGTTGGGGGGGGTGGGATGAGCAGTTCTTC. As protein: CASSWGGWDEQFF.

As regards this clonotype: The junction shows a germline mismatch at one end, possibly a read error. The chain links TRBV24-1 to TRBJ2-2; a weak D match, TRBD1 (6 bases). CDR1 KGHDR and CDR2 SFDVKD come from the germline V gene. The CDR3 totals 15 residues. This CDR3 reads CTTSDFYRDTGELFF. DNA of the CDR3: TGTACCACCAGTGATTTCTACAGGGACACCGGGGAGCTGTTTTTT.

In its sample, this clonotype was seen many times. V and J are TRBV6-1 and TRBJ1-1; 7 bases fit TRBD1. Per germline, CDR1 MNHNS and CDR2 SASEGT. V dropped 6 bases and J dropped 10; count of bases not matched to a gene: 8. The CDR3 totals 12 residues. In nucleotides, the CDR3 is TGTGCCAGCAGAGGGGGCGCTGGGGGAGCTTTCTTT. This sequence encodes CASRGGAGGAFF.

This clonotype has at least ten counts. The chain couples TRBV12-3 or TRBV12-4 to TRBJ2-5, with D unresolved. Trimming took 6 bases from V and 4 from J, leaving 18 bases between them. This CDR3 region has 15 residues. CDR3: CASSSRLLVTETQYF. CDR3 sequence (DNA): TGTGCCAGCAGCTCGAGACTTCTCGTTACAGAGACCCAGTACTTC.

This clonotype appeared a few times. V gene TRBV11-2 combines with J gene TRBJ2-3; TRBD2 is a possible D gene (5 bases). Between the trimmed V and J ends, which lost 0 bases and 3 bases, there was a span of 13 bases. CDR1 and CDR2 from the germline V gene are SGHAT and FQNNGV. The CDR3 totals 16 residues. The CDR3 DNA reads as TGTGCCAGCAGCTTAGACAGCGGTAAAGGGACAGATACGCAGTATTTT. Translating it yields CASSLDSGKGTDTQYF.

The table lists this clonotype with many counts. V is TRBV7-2 and J is TRBJ2-5, with TRBD2 matching 7 bases. The trim removed 6 bases at V and 5 bases at J, leaving 6 bases unmatched. Germline loops: CDR1 SGHTA, CDR2 FQGNSA. This CDR3 is built from 13 residues. The chain's CDR3 is CASSGGGWETQYF. Here the CDR3 DNA reads TGTGCCAGCAGTGGGGGGGGGTGGGAGACCCAGTACTTC. Drawing the rest from reference TRBV7-2 and TRBJ2-5, the complete variable domain is GAGVSQSPSNKVTEKGKDVELRCDPISGHTALYWYRQSLGQGLEFLIYFQGNSAPDKSGLPSDRFSAERTGGSVSTLTIQRTQQEDSAVYLCASSGGGWETQYFGPGTRLLVL.

This clonotype was counted many times. The rearrangement joins TRBV27 to TRBJ2-1, with D possibly being TRBD2 (6 bases). This CDR3 has 14 amino acids. Trimming took 2 bases from V and 10 from J, leaving 15 bases between them. Per germline, CDR1 MNHEY and CDR2 SMNVEV (reference sequence). The chain's CDR3 is CASSLGRGDREQFF. CDR3 coding DNA: TGTGCCAGCAGTTTAGGGCGGGGTGATCGGGAGCAGTTCTTC.

The rearrangement joins TRBV5-6 to TRBJ2-4; D is ambiguous. V shed 2 bases and J shed 6 bases, with 18 bases lying between them. CDR3 length: 16 residues. Per germline, CDR1 SGHDT and CDR2 YYEEEE. CDR3 residues: CASSFTLSLTGNIQYF. CDR3 nucleotide sequence: TGTGCCAGCAGCTTCACCCTCTCCCTCACGGGAAACATTCAGTACTTC.

In its sample, this clonotype was seen many times. The chain joins TRBV3-1 to TRBJ2-7; D remains unclear. The V end was cut by 2 bases, the J end by 6 bases, with 8 bases between. The CDR3 extends over 12 amino acids. Germline loops: CDR1 LGHDT, CDR2 YNNKEL (reference sequence). CDR3 bases: TGTGCCAGCAGCCAAAGCTTAGGCGAGCAGTACTTC. This encodes CASSQSLGEQYF.

To note about this clonotype: Because the CDR3 is missing its conserved closing phenylalanine or tryptophan, this is likely a read error. The chain joins TRBV3-1 to TRBJ1-1; D ambiguous. Germline V CDR1 and CDR2: LGHDT, YNNKEL (reference sequence). Trimming took off 6 bases at V and 2 bases at J, with 7 bases between the two ends. CDR3 length: 12 amino acids. The CDR3 region has the DNA TGTGCCAGCAGTATACTCAACACTGAAGCTTTCCTT. Translation gives CASSILNTEAFL.

At least ten counts were recorded for this clonotype. The rearrangement joins TRBV28 to TRBJ1-1; D gene uncertain. The germline V gene has CDR1 MDHEN and CDR2 SYDVKM. The CDR3 contains 13 residues. The germline V and J ends were trimmed by 3 bases and 1 base, with 6 bases remaining between them. CDR3 region: CASSFRTNTEAFF. CDR3 sequence (DNA): TGTGCCAGCAGTTTTAGGACGAACACTGAAGCTTTCTTT.

This clonotype was seen at least ten times. This chain connects TRBV7-2 to TRBJ1-2, with TRBD1 as a possible D gene (6 bases). The CDR3 extends over 13 amino acids. The germline CDR1 and CDR2 sequences are SGHTA and FQGNSA. V was trimmed by 5 bases and J by 4 bases, leaving 11 bases between them. CDR3 in amino acids: CASSVDRFYGYTF. In nucleotides, the CDR3 is TGTGCCAGCAGCGTAGACAGGTTCTATGGCTACACCTTC.

The sample holds a few counts of this clonotype. The rearrangement joins TRBV28 to TRBJ1-3; a weak D match, TRBD1 (6 bases). The CDR3 length is 15 residues. The germline CDR1 and CDR2 sequences are MDHEN and SYDVKM. The ends were cut back, 5 bases at V and 2 bases at J, with 13 bases in the middle. CDR3 coding DNA: TGTGCCAGCAGTGACACCTACAGGGCTGGAAACACCATATATTTT. Residues: CASSDTYRAGNTIYF.

The chain employs TRBV2 and TRBJ2-1; no clear D. Germline CDR1 SNHLY, CDR2 FYNNEI. The V end was cut by 7 bases, the J end by 14 bases, with 15 bases between. The CDR3 spans 11 residues. CDR3 sequence: CASKSRALEFF. The CDR3 nucleotides are TGTGCCAGCAAATCTAGGGCGCTGGAGTTCTTC.

The sample holds many counts of this clonotype. The rearrangement links TRBV10-3 to TRBJ1-5; TRBD1 agrees at 9 bases. CDR3 size: 15 residues. The germline gives CDR1 ENHRY, CDR2 SYGVKD. J was trimmed by 4 bases and V by 6 bases; bases with no gene match: 7. CDR3 region: CAIRGTGGTNQPQHF. Written as DNA, the CDR3 is TGTGCCATCAGGGGTACAGGGGGCACTAATCAGCCCCAGCATTTT.

This clonotype was picked up many times. The genes are TRBV20-1 and TRBJ2-1; TRBD1 or TRBD2 may be the D gene (7 bases each). Per germline, CDR1 DFQATT and CDR2 SNEGSKA (reference sequence). V lost 4 bases, J lost 8 bases, and 18 bases lay in between. CDR3 length equals 14 residues. CDR3 nucleotide sequence: TGCAGTGCTATCAGGGGGGGGGCCGGCTATGAGCAGTTCTTC. Its translation is CSAIRGGAGYEQFF.

This clonotype was seen many times. The chain combines TRBV20-1 with TRBJ2-1; D remains ambiguous. The CDR3 length is 14 residues. The germline CDR1 and CDR2 sequences are DFQATT and SNEGSKA (reference sequence). The V and J ends lost 0 bases and 7 bases respectively, with 13 bases between them. DNA of the CDR3: TGCAGTGCTAGAGAAGCATGGTTTAGGAATGAGCAGTTCTTC. This codes for CSAREAWFRNEQFF.

This clonotype was seen more than once but under ten times. The chain recombines TRBV20-1 with TRBJ2-2; D gene unclear. The CDR3 contains 15 residues. Trimming took off 2 bases at V and 5 bases at J, with 15 bases between the two ends. Per germline, CDR1 DFQATT and CDR2 SNEGSKA (reference sequence). Here the CDR3 reads CSARPPPVGTGELFF. Written as DNA, the CDR3 is TGCAGTGCTAGACCCCCGCCGGTGGGTACCGGGGAGCTGTTTTTT.